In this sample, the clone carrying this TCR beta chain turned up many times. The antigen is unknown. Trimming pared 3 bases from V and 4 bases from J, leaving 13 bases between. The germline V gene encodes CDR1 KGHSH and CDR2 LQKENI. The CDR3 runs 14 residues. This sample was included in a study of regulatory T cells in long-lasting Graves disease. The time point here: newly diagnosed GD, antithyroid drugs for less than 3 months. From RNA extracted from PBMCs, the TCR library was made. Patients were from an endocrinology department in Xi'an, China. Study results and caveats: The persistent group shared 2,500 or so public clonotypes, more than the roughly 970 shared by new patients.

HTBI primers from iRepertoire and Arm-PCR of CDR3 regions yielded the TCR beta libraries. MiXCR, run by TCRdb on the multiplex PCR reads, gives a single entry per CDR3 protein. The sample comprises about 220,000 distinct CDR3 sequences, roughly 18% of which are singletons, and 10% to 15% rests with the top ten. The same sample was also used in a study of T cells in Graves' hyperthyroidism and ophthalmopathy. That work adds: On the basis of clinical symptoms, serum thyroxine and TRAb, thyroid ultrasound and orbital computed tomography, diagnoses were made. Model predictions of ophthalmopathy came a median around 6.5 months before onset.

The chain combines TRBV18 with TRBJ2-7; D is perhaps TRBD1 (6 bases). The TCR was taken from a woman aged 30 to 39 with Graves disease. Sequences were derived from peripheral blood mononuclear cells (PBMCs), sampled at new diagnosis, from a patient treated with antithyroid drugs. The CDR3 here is CASSPGKRGYEQYF. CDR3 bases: TGTGCCAGCTCACCGGGGAAAAGGGGGTACGAGCAGTACTTC. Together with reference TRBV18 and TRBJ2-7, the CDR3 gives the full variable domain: NAGVMQNPRHLVRRRGQEARLRCSPMKGHSHVYWYRQLPEEGLKFMVYLQKENIIDESGMPKERFSAEFPKEGPSILRIQQVVRGDSAAYFCASSPGKRGYEQYFGPGTRLTVT.